This entry lists 15 T cell receptor beta chains sequenced from one sample in a study of shared clonotypes between healthy human individuals. Here immunoSEQ multiplex PCR was the method, and the copy in TCRdb shows in-frame clones only, minus some. The sample carries almost 750,000 clones, approximately 72% recorded once. Specimen: memory CD4+ T cells sorted from blood. Subset given: CD45RA-negative fraction. The receptors originated from a woman aged 25 to 45 in good health.

The chain employs TRBV5-8 and TRBJ2-7, with 9 nucleotides matching TRBD1. V lost 0 bases and J lost 8; bases outside the gene matches: 6. The CDR3 consists of 14 residues. In germline, CDR1 is SGHTS, CDR2 YDEGEE. The CDR3 sequence: CASSLARGTGQQYF. The DNA of the CDR3 is TGTGCCAGCAGCTTGGCCAGGGGGACAGGGCAGCAGTACTTC.

This clone was counted a single time. The V call is TRBV28, the J call TRBJ2-1; 11 bases fit TRBD2. V trimming: 8 bases; J trimming: 11 bases; junction bases outside the gene matches: 11. The length of the CDR3 is 14 residues. CDR1 MDHEN and CDR2 SYDVKM come from the germline V gene. Written as DNA, the CDR3 is TGTGCCAGCGGGAAGGGACTAGCGGCAATAAAGCAGTTCTTC. Translated, it gives CASGKGLAAIKQFF. The full variable domain, with the rest looked up from reference TRBV28 and TRBJ2-1, is DVKVTQSSRYLVKRTGEKVFLECVQDMDHENMFWYRQDPGLGLRLIYFSYDVKMKEKGDIPEGYSVSREKKERFSLILESASTNQTSMYLCASGKGLAAIKQFFGPGTRLTVL.

The chain employs TRBV27 and TRBJ2-7; 7 bases map to TRBD1. Germline V gene sequence: CDR1 MNHEY, CDR2 SMNVEV (reference sequence). The trim removed 0 bases at V and 2 bases at J, leaving 10 bases unmatched. CDR3 size: 17 residues. CDR3 coding DNA: TGTGCCAGCAGTTTATCGGGGTATGGGGACAGAACCTACGAGCAGTACTTC. Amino acids: CASSLSGYGDRTYEQYF.

This clone was recorded once. This chain uses TRBV7-8 with TRBJ2-7, with TRBD2 matching 11 bases. CDR3 size: 15 residues. V was pared by 5 bases and J by 5 bases, with 8 bases of the junction left unmatched. Germline CDR1 reads SGHVS; CDR2 reads FQNEAQ. The CDR3 protein is CASSLRLAGRHEQYF. CDR3 coding DNA: TGTGCCAGCAGCCTCAGACTAGCGGGGAGACACGAGCAGTACTTC.

The V gene is TRBV11-2, the J gene TRBJ2-7; TRBD2 agrees at 11 bases. Trimming cost V 4 bases and J 1 base; bases outside gene matches: 3. This CDR3 is built from 15 residues. Germline V gene lookup returns CDR1 SGHAT and CDR2 FQNNGV. CDR3 residues: CASSSGTSGSYEQYF. CDR3 nucleotide sequence: TGTGCCAGCAGCTCAGGGACTAGCGGATCCTACGAGCAGTACTTC. Together with reference TRBV11-2 and TRBJ2-7, the CDR3 gives the full variable domain: EAGVAQSPRYKIIEKRQSVAFWCNPISGHATLYWYQQILGQGPKLLIQFQNNGVVDDSQLPKDRFSAERLKGVDSTLKIQPAKLEDSAVYLCASSSGTSGSYEQYFGPGTRLTVT.

The gene calls are TRBV19 and TRBJ2-2; D may be TRBD1 (6 bases). This CDR3 is built from 17 residues. The germline V gene has CDR1 LNHDA and CDR2 SQIVND (reference sequence). The V gene lost 3 bases and the J gene lost 3 bases, with 17 bases spanning the gap. CDR3 amino acids: CASSIGAGAHYTGELFF. In nucleotides, the CDR3 is TGTGCCAGTAGTATTGGGGCAGGGGCCCACTACACCGGGGAGCTGTTTTTT.

This clone has only a few counts. The rearrangement uses TRBV5-6 and TRBJ2-2; 10 bases line up with TRBD2. Germline lookup yields CDR1 SGHDT and CDR2 YYEEEE. V trimming: 4 bases; J trimming: 0 bases; junction bases outside the gene matches: 3. This CDR3 region has 16 residues. CDR3 loop: CASSDGLAANTGELFF. Written as DNA, the CDR3 is TGTGCCAGCAGCGACGGACTAGCGGCGAACACCGGGGAGCTGTTTTTT.

The genes are TRBV5-3 and TRBJ2-7, with a possible D match to TRBD1 (5 bases). TRBV5-3 qualifies as an ORF whose function is uncertain. V gave up 4 bases and J gave up 3 bases, with 17 bases separating them. CDR3 size: 15 residues. CDR3 residues: CARSPLDTRGYEQYF. The CDR3 DNA is TGTGCCAGAAGCCCCCTAGATACAAGGGGCTACGAGCAGTACTTC.

There are a few counts of this clone. The rearrangement joins TRBV5-4 to TRBJ2-7; TRBD2 matches at 9 bases. CDR3 length equals 13 residues. CDR1 SGHNT and CDR2 YYREEE come from the germline V gene (reference sequence). V lost 5 bases to trimming and J lost 4 bases; unmatched junction nucleotides: 4. In DNA, the CDR3 is TGTGCCAGCAGTGGGCGGGGGGGTTACGAGCAGTACTTC. This gives the protein CASSGRGGYEQYF.

The V gene is TRBV27, the J gene TRBJ2-7; no firm D call. The CDR3 runs 13 residues. Trimming removed 5 bases at V and 6 bases at J, with 14 bases between. Germline V CDR1 and CDR2: MNHEY, SMNVEV (reference sequence). The CDR3, as DNA: TGTGCCAGCAGTCCTTCCCGTTCGGGCGAGCAGTACTTC. Translation: CASSPSRSGEQYF.

The genes are TRBV6-1 and TRBJ1-4, with D unresolved. This CDR3 has 15 residues. The V end was cut by 2 bases, the J end by 7 bases, with 14 bases between. Germline assignment: CDR1 MNHNS and CDR2 SASEGT. The chain's CDR3 is CASSEFGEWGEKLFF. Written as DNA, the CDR3 is TGTGCCAGCAGTGAATTCGGGGAATGGGGTGAAAAACTGTTTTTT.

The J gene is TRBJ1-2, the V gene TRBV28, with TRBD1 matching over 9 bases. From germline, CDR1 is MDHEN and CDR2 SYDVKM. The CDR3 runs 12 residues. After removal of 6 bases from V and 7 bases from J, the junction contained 3 bases not matched to a gene. The CDR3 reads CASSRDRVGYTF. CDR3 coding DNA: TGTGCCAGCAGCCGGGACAGGGTTGGCTACACCTTC.

V gene TRBV4-1 combines with J gene TRBJ2-1, with D uncertain. The germline V gene encodes CDR1 MGHRA and CDR2 YSYEKL. CDR3 length equals 14 residues. V shed 6 bases and J shed 0 bases, with 9 bases lying between them. CDR3 in DNA: TGCGCCAGCAGGAGTGTCGGCTCCTACAATGAGCAGTTCTTC. This sequence encodes CASRSVGSYNEQFF.

This chain connects TRBV5-1 to TRBJ2-1, with 7 bases lining up with TRBD2. The CDR3 runs 16 residues. Germline-derived CDR1 and CDR2 are SGHRS and YFSETQ. V trimming: 0 bases; J trimming: 9 bases; junction bases outside the gene matches: 12. The CDR3 DNA is TGCGCCAGCAGCTTGGCCCCGTCGGGGGGAGGTAGTGAGCAGTTCTTC. It translates to CASSLAPSGGGSEQFF.

The chain's CDR3 is CASSLAGVGDTQYF. The CDR3 coding sequence is TGCGCCAGCAGCTTGGCGGGAGTGGGGGATACGCAGTATTTT. The chain carries TRBV5-1 and TRBJ2-3; D is possibly TRBD2 (6 bases). Trimming left V 0 bases short and J 6 bases short, with 11 bases between. Germline V lookup: CDR1 SGHRS, CDR2 YFSETQ. This CDR3 has 14 amino acids.